This TCR beta chain was sequenced in a study of blood T cell repertoires in COVID-19 (dated by TCRdb to the early 2020s). At the level of the whole study: Collaborator samples came from the United States, Italy and Spain and covered acute and convalescent phases of COVID-19. The sample metadata nearly always contained a de-identified subject ID, COVID-19 status, age in years and sex. Where available, HLA class I and class II types were taken from metadata supplied by the sample provider and were not determined by assay-based typing. The material from the prospective study consisted of cDNA or gDNA derived from T cells, B-cell-depleted T cells, or PBMCs. Samples were obtained from the ongoing ImmuneRACE study (first 160 participants) and from 1,254 subjects provided by 6 global collaborators. A freely available public database, intended as a resource for researchers studying the immune response to SARS-CoV-2, is where the repertoires were released. Deeply sampled blood TCRbeta repertoires from subjects exposed to, actively infected with, or recovered from COVID-19 were included in the dataset. The study at large found these results: The amount of clinical and demographic metadata varied by source and participant and was provided uncurated.

In the case of this clone: Its antigen specificity is not known. Per-base qualities were not stored, and no clone one base away is much larger.

TCRbeta CDR3 regions were amplified from genomic DNA by means of the immunoSEQ Assay, a bias-controlled multiplex PCR. As for the authors' bioinformatics: The number of nucleated cells in each sample was estimated by amplification of reference gene primers within the assay. Sequence reads were collapsed and filtered to measure the absolute abundance of every unique TCRbeta CDR3 rearrangement. Productive Simpson clonality was computed per sample as the square root of Simpson's diversity index over productive rearrangements. The table comes from immuneACCESS by way of TCRdb, which keeps in-frame sequences with V and J called. Part of the clones is missing from these tables; in studies checked, under half for an unresolved V gene and the rest for unknown reasons. For V, J and clone size, that table is used; D and trimming come from the DNA. The sample profile shows more than 200,000 clones; around four fifths of them were found once. 4% to 4.5% of the sample rests with the top ten.

Each collaborating institution followed its own protocols to collect whole blood in K2EDTA tubes. Collaborator samples were shipped for TCRbeta analysis as frozen whole blood, isolated PBMCs, or DNA extracted from either sample type. This receptor was obtained from a man aged 55-75 years with acute or convalescent COVID-19. What was sequenced was peripheral blood.

The CDR3 region: CASSSPLGRGTGNTIYF. The nucleotide sequence is given as TGTGCCAGTAGTAGCCCCCTTGGCAGGGGGACTGGAAACACCATATATTTT. The rearranged segments are TRBV19 and TRBJ1-3; 7 of the junction bases match TRBD1. Taken from cysteine to phenylalanine, the CDR3 has 17 residues. Only the CDR3 part of the read is kept: 51 bases, read in frame from the first base. Taken from the germline V gene (reference sequence), the CDR1 and CDR2 loops are LNHDA and SQIVND. The V end gives up 4 bases and the J end 2 bases, leaving 11 bases in the junction not matched to a gene.